Presented here are 4 T cell receptor beta chains from one specimen sequenced in a study of blood T cell repertoires in COVID-19. The repertoire was sequenced with immunoSEQ multiplex PCR; TCRdb's copy has only in-frame clones and lacks some. The sample comprises 35,000 to 45,000 clones, around nine tenths of which are singletons, and under 0.4% rests with the top ten. The sequencing sample was made of peripheral blood. These receptors came from a man in his forties or fifties with COVID-19, enrolled during active disease.

The table lists this clone with a count of one. V and J are TRBV5-1 and TRBJ1-1; D uncertain. This CDR3 region has 14 residues. The germline gives CDR1 SGHRS, CDR2 YFSETQ. Trimming took off 0 bases at V and 1 base at J, with 7 bases between the two ends. CDR3 sequence (DNA): TGCGCCAGCAGCTTGGAGCCCACGAACACTGAAGCTTTCTTT. Its translation is CASSLEPTNTEAFF.

This clone was seen a single time. The CDR3 coding sequence is TGTGCCAGCAGCTGGACTAGTAGGGAGACCCAGTACTTC. It specifies CASSWTSRETQYF. J is TRBJ2-5 and V is TRBV5-6, with 7 bases that match TRBD2. Germline CDR1 is SGHDT and CDR2 is YYEEEE. The CDR3 has 13 residues. The V segment lost 3 bases and the J segment 5 bases; nucleotides outside the gene matches: 4.

The chain uses TRBV24-1 and TRBJ1-5; D gene unclear. This CDR3 is 15 amino acids long. The V gene's germline CDR1 is KGHDR and CDR2 SFDVKD. The V end was cut by 2 bases, the J end by 4 bases, with 11 bases between. DNA of the CDR3: TGTGCCACCAGTGATTCGTCCTTATTGAATCAGCCCCAGCATTTT. Translated, it gives CATSDSSLLNQPQHF.

The genes are TRBV5-8 and TRBJ2-7; D possibly corresponds to TRBD2 (6 bases). V was clipped by 1 base and J by 6 bases, with 14 bases between them. This CDR3 has 14 amino acids. Germline loops: CDR1 SGHTS, CDR2 YDEGEE. CDR3 sequence (DNA): TGTGCCAGCAGCTTGTCCACTAGCCGACTCGAGCAGTACTTC. This translates into CASSLSTSRLEQYF. The full variable domain, completed using reference TRBV5-8 and TRBJ2-7, is EAGVTQSPTHLIKTRGQQATLRCSPISGHTSVYWYQQALGLGLQFLLWYDEGEERNRGNFPPRFSGRQFPNYSSELNVNALELEDSALYLCASSLSTSRLEQYFGPGTRLTVT.